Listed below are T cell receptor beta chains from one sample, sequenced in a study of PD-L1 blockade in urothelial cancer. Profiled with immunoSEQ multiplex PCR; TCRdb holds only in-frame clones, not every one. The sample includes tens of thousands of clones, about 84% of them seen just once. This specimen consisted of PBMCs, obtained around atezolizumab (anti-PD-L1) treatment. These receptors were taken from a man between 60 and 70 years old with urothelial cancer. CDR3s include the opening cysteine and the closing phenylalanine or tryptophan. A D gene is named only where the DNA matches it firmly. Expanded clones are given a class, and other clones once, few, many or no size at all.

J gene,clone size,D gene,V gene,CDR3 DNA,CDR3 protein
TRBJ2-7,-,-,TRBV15,TGTGCCACCAGCAGAGAGGGGGGTATCTACGAGCAGTACTTC,CATSREGGIYEQYF
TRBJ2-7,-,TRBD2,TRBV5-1,TGCGCCAGCAGCTTGGGAGTTGGCGGGGGGGTCGCCTACGAGCAGTACTTC,CASSLGVGGGVAYEQYF
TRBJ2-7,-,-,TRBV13,TGTGCCAGCAGCCCCGGGAGCGGGCCGGGGTCGGTCGAGCAGTACTTC,CASSPGSGPGSVEQYF
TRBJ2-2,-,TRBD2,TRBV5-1,TGCGCCAGCAGCTCAGTAGCGGGGGGTAACACCGGGGAGCTGTTTTTT,CASSSVAGGNTGELFF
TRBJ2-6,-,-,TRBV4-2,TGTGCCAGCAGCCAAGAGACAGCTGGGGCCAACGTCCTGACTTTC,CASSQETAGANVLTF
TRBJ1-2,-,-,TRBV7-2,TGTGCCAGCAGTTTGGGGCCGGAAGCTAACTATGGCTACACCTTC,CASSLGPEANYGYTF
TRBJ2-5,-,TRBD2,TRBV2,TGTGCCAGCAGTTTAAACGGGAGGAGCCTGGAGACCCAGTACTTC,CASSLNGRSLETQYF
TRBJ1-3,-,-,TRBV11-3,TGTGCCAGCAGCGCTGACAGATCTGGAAACACCATATATTTT,CASSADRSGNTIYF
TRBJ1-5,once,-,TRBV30,TGTGCCTGGAGTGTAGAGAGCCCCCAGCCCCAGCATTTT,CAWSVESPQPQHF
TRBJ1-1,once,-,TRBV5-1,TGCGCCAGCAGCTTGAACAGGGACATAGAAGCTTTCTTT,CASSLNRDIEAFF
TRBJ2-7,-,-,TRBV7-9,TGTGCCAGCAACCTTTTGGGCGACGAGCAGTACTTC,CASNLLGDEQYF
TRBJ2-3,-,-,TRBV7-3,TGTGCCAGCAGCTTATACGGGGGTTCCACAGATACGCAGTATTTT,CASSLYGGSTDTQYF
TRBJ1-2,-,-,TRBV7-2,TGTGCCAGCAGCTTAGGTCTATTTATCGGACTAGGCTATGGCTACACCTTC,CASSLGLFIGLGYGYTF
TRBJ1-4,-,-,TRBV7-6,TGTGCCAGCAGCTTAGGTGGGCCTGAAAAACTGTTTTTT,CASSLGGPEKLFF
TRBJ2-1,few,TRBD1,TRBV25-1,TGTGCCAGCAGTGAATCGGACAGGTTTAGGAATGAGCAGTTCTTC,CASSESDRFRNEQFF
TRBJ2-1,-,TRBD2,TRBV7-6,TGTGCCAGCAGCCCCTTAGGCAGCGGGGGGGCCAATATCAATGAGCAGTTCTTC,CASSPLGSGGANINEQFF
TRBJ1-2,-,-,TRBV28,TGTGCCAGCAGTTTACCCCTGAGGGCCCACTATGGCTACACCTTC,CASSLPLRAHYGYTF
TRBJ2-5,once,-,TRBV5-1,TGCGCCAGCACCCAGGGGAGGGGAGAGACCCAGTACTTC,CASTQGRGETQYF
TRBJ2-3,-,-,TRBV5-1,TGCGCCAGCAGCCCGGGACTGTTTTCTAGCACAGATACGCAGTATTTT,CASSPGLFSSTDTQYF
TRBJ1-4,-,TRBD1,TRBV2,TGTGCCAGCAGTACCCGGACAGGGGGCGGACGATCAACTAATGAAAAACTGTTTTTT,CASSTRTGGGRSTNEKLFF
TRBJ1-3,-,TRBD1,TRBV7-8,TGTGCCAGCAGCCCGGGGGCGGGGACAGGACACTCTGGAAACACCATATATTTT,CASSPGAGTGHSGNTIYF
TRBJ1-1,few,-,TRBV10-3,TGTGCCATCAGTGAGTCGAGTTTGGACACTGAAGCTTTCTTT,CAISESSLDTEAFF
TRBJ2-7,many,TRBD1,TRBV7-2,TGTGCCAGCAGCGTGTCACAGGGGTTAACCTACGAGCAGTACTTC,CASSVSQGLTYEQYF
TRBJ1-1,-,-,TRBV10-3,TGTGCCATCAGCCAGCGTGATGGCGACACTGAAGCTTTCTTT,CAISQRDGDTEAFF
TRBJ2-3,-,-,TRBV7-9,TGTGCCAGCACCCCAGCTGGGACAGACCGGGGGGATACGCAGTATTTT,CASTPAGTDRGDTQYF
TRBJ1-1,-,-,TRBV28,TGTGCCAGCAGCCGCGCGGACAGATACACTGAAGCTTTCTTT,CASSRADRYTEAFF
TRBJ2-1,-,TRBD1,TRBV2,TGTGCCAGCAGTGGAGGACAGGGCGCAGTGGTTGAGCAGTTCTTC,CASSGGQGAVVEQFF
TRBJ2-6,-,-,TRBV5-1,TGCGCCAGCAGCTCCGAGGGACTTGCACAGTACTCTGGGGCCAACGTCCTGACTTTC,CASSSEGLAQYSGANVLTF
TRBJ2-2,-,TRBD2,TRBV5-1,TGCGCCAGCAGGGACCTCACTAGCGGGAGTGTCGGGGAGCTGTTTTTT,CASRDLTSGSVGELFF
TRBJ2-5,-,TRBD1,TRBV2,TGTGCCAGCGGAGGACAGGGCCTCCAAGAGACCCAGTACTTC,CASGGQGLQETQYF
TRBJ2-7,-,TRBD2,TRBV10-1,TGCGCCAGCAGCGAAATAGCGGGAGGTTTCTACGAGCAGTACTTC,CASSEIAGGFYEQYF
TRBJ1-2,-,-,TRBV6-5,TGTGCCAGCAGTTACTCGGCAGGTTCTAACTATGGCTACACCTTC,CASSYSAGSNYGYTF
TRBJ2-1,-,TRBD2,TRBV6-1,TGTGCCAGCAGTGATGCCTTCCCCGGGGCGGGAGAGAGGAATGAGCAGTTCTTC,CASSDAFPGAGERNEQFF
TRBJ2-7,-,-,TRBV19,TGTGCCAGTAGTCCAGGTCCCTACGAGCAGTACTTC,CASSPGPYEQYF
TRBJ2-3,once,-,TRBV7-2,TGTGCCAGCAGCTTTATTTGGACTAGCACAGATACGCAGTATTTT,CASSFIWTSTDTQYF
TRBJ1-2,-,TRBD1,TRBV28,TGTGCCAGCAGTTATTTAGGGGACAGCTCCTACACCTTC,CASSYLGDSSYTF
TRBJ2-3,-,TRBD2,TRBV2,TGTGCCAGCAGTGATTCGCTAGCGGGAGTAGATACGCAGTATTTT,CASSDSLAGVDTQYF
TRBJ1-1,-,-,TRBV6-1,TGTGCCAGCAGTGTAGGACACCTAGTAGGGAACACTGAAGCTTTCTTT,CASSVGHLVGNTEAFF
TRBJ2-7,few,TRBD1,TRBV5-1,TGCGCCAGCAGCCTCTGGACAGGGTCCACGGAGCAGTACTTC,CASSLWTGSTEQYF
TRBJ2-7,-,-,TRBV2,TGTGCCAGCAGTACCCAGACAGGCAGGGAGCAGTACTTC,CASSTQTGREQYF
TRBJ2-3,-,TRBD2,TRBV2,TGTGCCAGCAGAGATCCGACTAGCGGGGGAAAAACAGATACGCAGTATTTT,CASRDPTSGGKTDTQYF
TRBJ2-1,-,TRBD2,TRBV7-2,TGTGCCAGCAGCTTAGGACTAGCGGGAGCGGGTGAGCAGTTCTTC,CASSLGLAGAGEQFF
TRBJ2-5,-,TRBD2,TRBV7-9,TGTGCCAGCGTCCGAATAACACTAGCGGCCCAAGAGACCCAGTACTTC,CASVRITLAAQETQYF
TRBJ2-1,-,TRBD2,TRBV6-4,TGTGCCAGCAGTGACTCATGGGGGACTAGCGCCTACAATGAGCAGTTCTTC,CASSDSWGTSAYNEQFF
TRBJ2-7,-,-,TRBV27,TGTGCCAGCAGCCTAGGTCCGTTTAGCTCCTACGAGCAGTACTTC,CASSLGPFSSYEQYF
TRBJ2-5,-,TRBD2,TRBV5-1,TGCGCCAGCAGCTTCCAAGCGGGGGAGGGTGAGACCCAGTACTTC,CASSFQAGEGETQYF
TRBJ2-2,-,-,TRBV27,TGTGCCAGCAGTTCCTACGGACAGCACACCGGGGAGCTGTTTTTT,CASSSYGQHTGELFF
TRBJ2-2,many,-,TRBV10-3,TGTGCCATCAGTGAATCTCACTCCACCGGGGAGCTGTTTTTT,CAISESHSTGELFF
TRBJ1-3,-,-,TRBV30,TGTGCCTGGAACTTTCCTACCGGGGACTTGCCCCGGGGCACCATATATTTT,CAWNFPTGDLPRGTIYF
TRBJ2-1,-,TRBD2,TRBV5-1,TGCGCCAGCAGCTACTCTAGCGGGGACTACAATGAGCAGTTCTTC,CASSYSSGDYNEQFF
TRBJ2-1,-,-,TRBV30,TGTGCCTGGAGTGTACGGGATGAGCAGTTCTTC,CAWSVRDEQFF
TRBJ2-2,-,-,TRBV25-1,TGTGCCAGCAGGACTCCACGGACCGGGGAGCTGTTTTTT,CASRTPRTGELFF
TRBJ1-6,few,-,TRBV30,TGTGCCGGGGGCAGGGGCTGGGCCCTCCACTTT,CAGGRGWALHF
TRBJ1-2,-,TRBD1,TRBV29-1,TGCAGCGTTAGGACAGGCGGTAACTATGGCTACACCTTC,CSVRTGGNYGYTF
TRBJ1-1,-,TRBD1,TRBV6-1,TGTGCCAGCAGTGGGGACAGGGTCAAAGCTTTCTTT,CASSGDRVKAFF
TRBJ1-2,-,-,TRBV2,TGTGCCAGCAGTGTTGAGAATAAGAATGGCTACACCTTC,CASSVENKNGYTF
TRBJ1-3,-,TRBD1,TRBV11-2,TGTGCCAGCAGCTTCCTCAGGGACAGGGTTTATGGAAACACCATATATTTT,CASSFLRDRVYGNTIYF
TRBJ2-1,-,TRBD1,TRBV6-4,TGTGCCAGCAGTGACGCCGGGACAGGGTTATTCTTC,CASSDAGTGLFF
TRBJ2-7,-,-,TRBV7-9,TGTGCCAGCAGCCCCTCCGGGGAAACCTACGAGCAGTACTTC,CASSPSGETYEQYF
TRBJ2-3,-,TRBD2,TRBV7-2,TGTGCCAGCAGCTTACCTAGCGGGAGGGCGGGGACAGATACGCAGTATTTT,CASSLPSGRAGTDTQYF